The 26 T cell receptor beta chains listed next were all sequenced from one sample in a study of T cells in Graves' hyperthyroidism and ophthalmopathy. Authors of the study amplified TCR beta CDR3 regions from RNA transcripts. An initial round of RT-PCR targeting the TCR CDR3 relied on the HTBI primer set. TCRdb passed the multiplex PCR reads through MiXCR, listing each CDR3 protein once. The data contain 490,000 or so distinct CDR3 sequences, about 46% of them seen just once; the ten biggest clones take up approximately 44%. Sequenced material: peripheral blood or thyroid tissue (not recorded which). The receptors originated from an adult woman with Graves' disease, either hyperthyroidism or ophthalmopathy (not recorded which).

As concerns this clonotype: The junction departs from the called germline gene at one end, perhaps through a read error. This CDR3 reads CASRWTGESNQPQHF. The CDR3 DNA reads as TGCGCCAGCAGGTGGACAGGGGAGAGCAATCAGCCCCAGCATTTT. The chain carries TRBV5-8 and TRBJ1-5, with TRBD1 matching over 9 bases. Germline CDR1 reads SGHTS; CDR2 reads YDEGEE. This CDR3 has 15 residues.

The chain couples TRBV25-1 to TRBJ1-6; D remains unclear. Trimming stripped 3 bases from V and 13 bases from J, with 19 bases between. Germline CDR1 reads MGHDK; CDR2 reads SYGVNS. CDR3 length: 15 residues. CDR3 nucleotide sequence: TGTGCCAGCAGTGACTCTCAGTCATCTCCTTCTCCCCTCCACTTT. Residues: CASSDSQSSPSPLHF.

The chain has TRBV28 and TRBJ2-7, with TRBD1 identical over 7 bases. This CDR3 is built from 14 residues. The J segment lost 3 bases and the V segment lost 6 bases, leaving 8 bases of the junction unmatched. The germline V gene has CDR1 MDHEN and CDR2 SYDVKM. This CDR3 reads CASRNPGQHYEQYF. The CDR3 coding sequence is TGTGCCAGCAGGAATCCGGGACAGCACTACGAGCAGTACTTC.

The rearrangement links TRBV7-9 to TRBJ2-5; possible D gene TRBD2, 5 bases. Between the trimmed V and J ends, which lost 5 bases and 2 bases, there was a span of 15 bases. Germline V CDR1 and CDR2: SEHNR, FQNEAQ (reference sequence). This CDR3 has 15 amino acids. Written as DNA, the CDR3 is TGTGCCAGCAGCATCGAAGCGAGGGTACAAGAGACCCAGTACTTC. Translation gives CASSIEARVQETQYF.

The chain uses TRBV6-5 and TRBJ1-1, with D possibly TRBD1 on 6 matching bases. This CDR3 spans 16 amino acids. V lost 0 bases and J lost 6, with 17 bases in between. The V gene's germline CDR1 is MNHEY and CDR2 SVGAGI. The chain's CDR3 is CASSYSAGGGPAEAFF. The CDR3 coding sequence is TGTGCCAGCAGTTACTCGGCGGGGGGGGGGCCCGCTGAAGCTTTCTTT.

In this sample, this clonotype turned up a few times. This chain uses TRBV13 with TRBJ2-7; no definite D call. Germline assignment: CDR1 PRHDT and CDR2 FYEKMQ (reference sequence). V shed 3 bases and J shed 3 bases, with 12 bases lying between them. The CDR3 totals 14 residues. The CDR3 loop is CASSLRQGIYEQYF. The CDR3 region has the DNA TGTGCCAGCAGCTTGAGGCAAGGCATCTACGAGCAGTACTTC.

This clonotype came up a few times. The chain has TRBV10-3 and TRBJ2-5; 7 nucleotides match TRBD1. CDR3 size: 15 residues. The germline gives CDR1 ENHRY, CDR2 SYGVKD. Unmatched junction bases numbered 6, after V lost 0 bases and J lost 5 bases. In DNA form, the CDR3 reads TGTGCCATCAGTGAGTCGGTGACAGGGCCGGAGACCCAGTACTTC. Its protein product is CAISESVTGPETQYF.

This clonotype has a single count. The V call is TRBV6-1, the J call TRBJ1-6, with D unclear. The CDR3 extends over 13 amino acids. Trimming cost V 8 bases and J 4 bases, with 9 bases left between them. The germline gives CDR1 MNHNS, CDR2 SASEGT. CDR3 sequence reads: CASRGQYNSPLHF. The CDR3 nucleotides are TGTGCCAGCCGAGGGCAGTATAATTCACCCCTCCACTTT.

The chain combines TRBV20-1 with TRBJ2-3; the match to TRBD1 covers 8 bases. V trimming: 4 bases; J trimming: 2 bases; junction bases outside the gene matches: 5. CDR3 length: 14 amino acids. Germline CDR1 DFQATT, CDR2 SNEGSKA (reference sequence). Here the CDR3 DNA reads TGCAGTGCTACCAGGGGGCCTTCCACAGATACGCAGTATTTT. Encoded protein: CSATRGPSTDTQYF.

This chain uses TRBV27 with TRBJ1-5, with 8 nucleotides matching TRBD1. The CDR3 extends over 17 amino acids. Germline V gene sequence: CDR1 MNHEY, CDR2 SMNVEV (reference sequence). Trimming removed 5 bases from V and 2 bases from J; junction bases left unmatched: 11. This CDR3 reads CASSTTPGGAGNQPQHF. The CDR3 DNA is TGTGCCAGCAGTACCACTCCAGGGGGCGCGGGCAATCAGCCCCAGCATTTT.

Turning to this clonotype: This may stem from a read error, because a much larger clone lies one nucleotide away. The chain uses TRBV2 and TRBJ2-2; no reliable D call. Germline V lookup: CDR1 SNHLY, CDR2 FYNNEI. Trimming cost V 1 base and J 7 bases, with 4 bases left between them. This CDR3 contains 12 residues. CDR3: CASSEGVGELFF. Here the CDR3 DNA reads TGTGCCAGCAGTGAAGGGGTCGGGGAGCTGTTTTTT.

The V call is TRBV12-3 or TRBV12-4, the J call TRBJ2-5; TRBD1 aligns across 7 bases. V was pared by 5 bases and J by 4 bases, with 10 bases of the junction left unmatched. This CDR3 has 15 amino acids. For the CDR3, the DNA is TGTGCCAGCAGTGGATACGAGACAGGGTCAGAGACCCAGTACTTC. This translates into CASSGYETGSETQYF.

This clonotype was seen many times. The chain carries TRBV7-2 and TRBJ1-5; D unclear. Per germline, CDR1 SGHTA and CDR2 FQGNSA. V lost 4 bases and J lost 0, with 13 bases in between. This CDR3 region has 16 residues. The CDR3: CASSSTEINSNQPQHF. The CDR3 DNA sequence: TGTGCCAGCAGCTCTACAGAAATCAATAGCAATCAGCCCCAGCATTTT.

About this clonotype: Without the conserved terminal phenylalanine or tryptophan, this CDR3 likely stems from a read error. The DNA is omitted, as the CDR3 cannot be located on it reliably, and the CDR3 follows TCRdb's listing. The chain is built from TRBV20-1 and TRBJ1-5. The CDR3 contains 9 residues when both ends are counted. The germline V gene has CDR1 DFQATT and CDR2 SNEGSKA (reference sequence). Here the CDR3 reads CSARDEGQV.

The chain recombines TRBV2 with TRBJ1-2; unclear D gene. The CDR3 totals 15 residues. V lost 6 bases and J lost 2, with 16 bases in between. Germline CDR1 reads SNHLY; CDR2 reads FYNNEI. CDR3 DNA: TGTGCCAGCAGACTCGCGACGTCTGGAAACTATGGCTACACCTTC. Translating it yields CASRLATSGNYGYTF.

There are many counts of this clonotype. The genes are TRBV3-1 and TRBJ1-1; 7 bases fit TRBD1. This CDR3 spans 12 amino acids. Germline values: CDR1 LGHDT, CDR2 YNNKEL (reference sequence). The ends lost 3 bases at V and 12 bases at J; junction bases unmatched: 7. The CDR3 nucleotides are TGTGCCAGCAGCCAGGCACAGGGGCCAACTTTCTTT. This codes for CASSQAQGPTFF.

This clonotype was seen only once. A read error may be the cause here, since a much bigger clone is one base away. The chain's CDR3 is CASRPGTGGEQYF. The CDR3, as DNA: TGTGCCAGCAGACCCGGGACAGGGGGCGAGCAGTACTTC. This chain connects TRBV2 to TRBJ2-7, with 11 positions matching TRBD1. The V segment lost 6 bases and the J segment 6 bases; nucleotides outside the gene matches: 4. This CDR3 contains 13 residues. Germline lookup yields CDR1 SNHLY and CDR2 FYNNEI.

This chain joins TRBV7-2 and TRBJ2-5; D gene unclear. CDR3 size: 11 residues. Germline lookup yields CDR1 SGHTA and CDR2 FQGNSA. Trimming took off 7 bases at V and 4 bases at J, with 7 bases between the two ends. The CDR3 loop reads CASNRRETQYF. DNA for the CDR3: TGTGCCAGCAACCGGAGAGAGACCCAGTACTTC.

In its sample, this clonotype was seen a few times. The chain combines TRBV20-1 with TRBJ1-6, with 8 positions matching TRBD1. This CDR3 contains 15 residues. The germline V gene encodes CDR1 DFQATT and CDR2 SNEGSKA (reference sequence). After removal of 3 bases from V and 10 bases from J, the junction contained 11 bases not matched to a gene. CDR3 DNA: TGCAGTGCTAGTGTTCAGGGGGCGCCGACCTCACCCCTCCACTTT. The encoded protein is CSASVQGAPTSPLHF.

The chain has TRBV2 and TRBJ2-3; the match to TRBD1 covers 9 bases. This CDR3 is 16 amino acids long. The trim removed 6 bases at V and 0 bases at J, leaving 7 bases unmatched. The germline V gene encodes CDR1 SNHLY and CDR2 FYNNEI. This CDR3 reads CASSDRQGDSTDTQYF. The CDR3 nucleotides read TGTGCCAGCAGCGACCGACAGGGGGATAGCACAGATACGCAGTATTTT.

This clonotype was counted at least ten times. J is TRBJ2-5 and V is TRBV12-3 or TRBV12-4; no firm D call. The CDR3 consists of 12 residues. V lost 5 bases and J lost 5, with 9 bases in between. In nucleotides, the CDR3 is TGTGCCAGCAGTACTGGACCGGAGACCCAGTACTTC. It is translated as CASSTGPETQYF.

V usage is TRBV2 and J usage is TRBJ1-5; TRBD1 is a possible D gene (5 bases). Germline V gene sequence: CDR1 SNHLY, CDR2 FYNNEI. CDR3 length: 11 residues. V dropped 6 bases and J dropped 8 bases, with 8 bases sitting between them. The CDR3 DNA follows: TGTGCCAGCAGGGCAGGGAAGCCCCAGCATTTT. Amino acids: CASRAGKPQHF.

The CDR3 coding sequence is TGTGCCAGCAGCTTATCGGCGAGGTCTCCCCAAAATCAGCCCCAGCATTTT. This sequence encodes CASSLSARSPQNQPQHF. The chain links TRBV7-2 to TRBJ1-5, with D unclear. Germline-derived CDR1 and CDR2 are SGHTA and FQGNSA. The CDR3 spans 17 residues. Trimming cost V 2 bases and J 4 bases, with 18 bases left between them.

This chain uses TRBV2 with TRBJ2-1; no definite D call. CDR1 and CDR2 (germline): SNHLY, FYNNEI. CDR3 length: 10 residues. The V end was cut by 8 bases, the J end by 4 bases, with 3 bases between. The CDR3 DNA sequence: TGTGCCAGCGGATACAATGAGCAGTTCTTC. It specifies CASGYNEQFF. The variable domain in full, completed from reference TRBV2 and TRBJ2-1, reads EPEVTQTPSHQVTQMGQEVILRCVPISNHLYFYWYRQILGQKVEFLVSFYNNEISEKSEIFDDQFSVERPDGSNFTLKIRSTKLEDSAMYFCASGYNEQFFGPGTRLTVL.

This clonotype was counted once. CDR3 sequence (DNA): TGTGCCAGCAGCGTCACAGCCGGGACAGGGAGATATGGCTACACCTTC. This translates into CASSVTAGTGRYGYTF. The rearrangement joins TRBV11-2 to TRBJ1-2; 9 nucleotides align to TRBD1. Germline trimming cut 5 bases from V and 5 bases from J; bases unmatched to any gene: 12. Germline assignment: CDR1 SGHAT and CDR2 FQNNGV. There are 16 residues in the CDR3.

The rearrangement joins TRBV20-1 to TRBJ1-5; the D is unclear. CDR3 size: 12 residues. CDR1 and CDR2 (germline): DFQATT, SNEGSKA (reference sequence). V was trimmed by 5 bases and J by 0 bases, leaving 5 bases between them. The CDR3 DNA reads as TGCAGTGCTCGAAGTAGCAATCAGCCCCAGCATTTT. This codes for CSARSSNQPQHF.